Each of the 3 T cell receptor beta chains below was sequenced from the same sample in a study of cytomegalovirus exposure and HLA in healthy donors. 60 Vbeta and 13 Jbeta primers were used in PCR. The data were produced by immunoSEQ multiplex PCR, yet TCRdb's version contains in-frame clones alone and is incomplete. The data show under 200,000 clones, approximately 67% seen once. The sequenced material came from PBMCs. These receptors were taken from a young woman in good health and CMV-seropositive.

This clone has only a few counts. The V call is TRBV19, the J call TRBJ1-5; D remains unclear. Germline lookup yields CDR1 LNHDA and CDR2 SQIVND (reference sequence). The V gene lost 2 bases and the J gene lost 5 bases, with 4 bases spanning the gap. This CDR3 is built from 12 residues. CDR3: CASSISYQPQHF. The CDR3 DNA reads as TGTGCCAGTAGTATATCCTATCAGCCCCAGCATTTT.

This chain uses TRBV7-9 with TRBJ1-1; D uncertain. The V gene's germline CDR1 is SEHNR and CDR2 FQNEAQ (reference sequence). The CDR3 contains 14 residues. V was cut by 0 bases and J by 4 bases, with 9 bases left in between. Here the CDR3 reads CASSLAGEGTEAFF. CDR3 nucleotide sequence: TGTGCCAGCAGCTTAGCCGGAGAGGGCACTGAAGCTTTCTTT.

The chain is built from TRBV10-3 and TRBJ1-2; D is ambiguous. Deletions cut 6 bases from V and 8 bases from J, with 19 bases between. Germline V gene sequence: CDR1 ENHRY, CDR2 SYGVKD. This CDR3 contains 14 residues. CDR3 sequence: CAIRHSAGSQGYTF. CDR3 DNA: TGTGCCATCAGGCATAGCGCGGGGTCCCAAGGCTACACCTTC.